These 17 T cell receptor beta chains were sequenced from one sample in a study of blood T cell repertoires in COVID-19. Data came from immunoSEQ multiplex PCR; TCRdb stores just in-frame clones and leaves some out. The repertoire consists of 260,000 or so clones, with approximately 84% occurring once and the leading ten covering about 16%. Sequencing was performed on PBMCs or T cells enriched from blood (not recorded which). All receptors come from a man younger than 35 who had recovered from COVID-19.

The J gene is TRBJ1-5, the V gene TRBV19; a possible D gene is TRBD1 (5 bases). Germline V gene sequence: CDR1 LNHDA, CDR2 SQIVND (reference sequence). V was cut by 4 bases and J by 4 bases, with 11 bases left in between. CDR3 length equals 14 residues. The CDR3 loop is CASSTDSVNQPQHF. CDR3 DNA: TGTGCCAGTAGTACTGACAGCGTAAATCAGCCCCAGCATTTT.

The chain couples TRBV10-3 to TRBJ1-6; 10 bases map to TRBD1. Trimming at V came to 8 bases and at J to 8 bases, leaving 3 bases not matched to a gene. Germline assignment: CDR1 ENHRY and CDR2 SYGVKD. The CDR3 runs 13 residues. The CDR3 region has the DNA TGTGCCATCCGGGGGACAGGGGATTCACCCCTCCACTTT. Its protein is CAIRGTGDSPLHF.

The chain carries TRBV3-1 (or the pseudogene TRBV3-2) and TRBJ1-3; D possibly corresponds to TRBD1 (6 bases). This CDR3 region has 14 residues. CDR1 is LGHDT, CDR2 YNNKEL, per germline (reference sequence). The germline V and J ends were trimmed by 8 bases and 2 bases, with 13 bases remaining between them. CDR3 bases: TGTGCCAGCGGACAGCGGAGAACTGGAAACACCATATATTTT. This sequence encodes CASGQRRTGNTIYF.

The chain uses TRBV6-1 and TRBJ2-7; D might be TRBD2 (6 bases). CDR1 and CDR2 from the germline V gene are MNHNS and SASEGT. V shed 2 bases and J shed 0 bases, with 14 bases lying between them. This CDR3 is 16 amino acids long. The CDR3 region is CASSERRELHSYEQYF. The DNA of the CDR3 is TGTGCCAGCAGTGAAAGGAGGGAACTACACTCCTACGAGCAGTACTTC.

The chain carries TRBV2 and TRBJ1-2, with 8 nucleotides matching TRBD1. With 6 bases clipped from V and 7 bases from J, the junction kept 7 bases outside the gene matches. This CDR3 has 13 residues. Germline CDR1 reads SNHLY; CDR2 reads FYNNEI. This CDR3 is CASRETGGRGYTF. Written as DNA, the CDR3 is TGTGCCAGCAGAGAAACAGGGGGACGTGGCTACACCTTC. Filled out from reference TRBV2 and TRBJ1-2, the complete variable domain reads EPEVTQTPSHQVTQMGQEVILRCVPISNHLYFYWYRQILGQKVEFLVSFYNNEISEKSEIFDDQFSVERPDGSNFTLKIRSTKLEDSAMYFCASRETGGRGYTFGSGTRLTVV.

The rearrangement joins TRBV3-1 (or the pseudogene TRBV3-2) to TRBJ2-3, with D tentatively TRBD2 (6 bases). This CDR3 region has 15 residues. Germline assignment: CDR1 LGHDT and CDR2 YNNKEL (reference sequence). V gave up 5 bases and J gave up 11 bases, with 23 bases separating them. The DNA for the CDR3 is TGTGCCAGCAGCTCGCGCCAGGTATCCCACGGGGGGCAGTATTTT. This gives the protein CASSSRQVSHGGQYF.

V gene TRBV28 combines with J gene TRBJ2-5, with 7 bases lining up with TRBD2. The germline V gene encodes CDR1 MDHEN and CDR2 SYDVKM. This CDR3 spans 14 amino acids. With V trimmed by 7 bases and J by 2 bases, 7 bases remained unmatched. As DNA, the CDR3 is TGTGCCAGCAAGGGACTATTATTACAAGAGACCCAGTACTTC. Translated, it gives CASKGLLLQETQYF.

This clone was seen only once. V gene TRBV5-1 combines with J gene TRBJ1-3, with 9 bases that match TRBD1. With 0 bases clipped from V and 3 bases from J, the junction kept 4 bases outside the gene matches. The CDR3 contains 16 residues. The V gene's germline CDR1 is SGHRS and CDR2 YFSETQ. The CDR3 region has the DNA TGCGCCAGCAGCTTGGGGGACAGGGCAAATGGAAACACCATATATTTT. It codes for CASSLGDRANGNTIYF.

This chain links TRBV7-2 with TRBJ2-5; TRBD2 agrees at 11 bases. The germline V gene encodes CDR1 SGHTA and CDR2 FQGNSA. The V gene end was trimmed by 1 base and the J gene end by 7 bases; junction bases not matched to a gene: 5. CDR3 size: 15 residues. The CDR3 DNA follows: TGTGCCAGCAGCTTAGTAACTAGCGGGGGAGGGACCCAGTACTTC. It codes for CASSLVTSGGGTQYF.

The rearrangement links TRBV5-4 to TRBJ2-1, with D hard to call. V was cut by 4 bases and J by 1 base, with 3 bases left in between. The CDR3 sequence is 12 residues long. Germline-derived CDR1 and CDR2 are SGHNT and YYREEE (reference sequence). The CDR3 loop reads CASSPSYNEQFF. CDR3 coding DNA: TGTGCCAGCAGCCCATCCTACAATGAGCAGTTCTTC. The full variable domain, in which reference TRBV5-4 and TRBJ2-1 provide the parts outside the CDR3, is ETGVTQSPTHLIKTRGQQVTLRCSSQSGHNTVSWYQQALGQGPQFIFQYYREEENGRGNFPPRFSGLQFPNYSSELNVNALELDDSALYLCASSPSYNEQFFGPGTRLTVL.

The chain joins TRBV19 to TRBJ2-7, with D maybe TRBD1 (6 bases). V lost 10 bases to trimming and J lost 2 bases, with 15 bases between them. Germline V CDR1 and CDR2: LNHDA, SQIVND (reference sequence). The CDR3 contains 13 residues. The CDR3 region has the DNA TGTGCCACCCAAATGACAGGAGCCTACGAGCAGTACTTC. It codes for CATQMTGAYEQYF.

V and J are TRBV19 and TRBJ1-1; the D is unclear. Trimming removed 5 bases at V and 1 base at J, with 17 bases between. CDR1 and CDR2 from the germline V gene are LNHDA and SQIVND (reference sequence). The CDR3 contains 16 residues. The chain's CDR3 is CASSLRLLNKNTEAFF. CDR3 nucleotide sequence: TGTGCCAGTAGTCTCAGACTGTTGAATAAGAACACTGAAGCTTTCTTT.

This clone was detected only a few times. The V gene is TRBV3-1 (or the pseudogene TRBV3-2), the J gene TRBJ1-4; D is unresolved. Germline V lookup: CDR1 LGHDT, CDR2 YNNKEL (reference sequence). The V end was cut by 1 base, the J end by 7 bases, with 13 bases between. The CDR3 totals 15 residues. CDR3 sequence: CASSQGSQESEKLFF. CDR3 in DNA: TGTGCCAGCAGCCAAGGTTCTCAGGAAAGTGAAAAACTGTTTTTT.

This clone is a singleton in its sample. The rearrangement links TRBV3-1 (or the pseudogene TRBV3-2) to TRBJ2-2, with 11 bases identical to TRBD2. The CDR3 is 16 residues long. Trimming at V came to 2 bases and at J to 5 bases, leaving 4 bases not matched to a gene. The V gene's germline CDR1 is LGHDT and CDR2 YNNKEL (reference sequence). The CDR3 DNA reads TGTGCCAGCAGCCAAACTAGCGGGAGTTCGACCGGGGAGCTGTTTTTT. This encodes CASSQTSGSSTGELFF.

The chain carries TRBV5-1 and TRBJ2-2, with 15 bases fitting TRBD2. This CDR3 spans 19 amino acids. The V gene end was trimmed by 3 bases and the J gene end by 0 bases; junction bases not matched to a gene: 6. Germline CDR1 SGHRS, CDR2 YFSETQ. The CDR3 spells CASSYRTSGRVANTGELFF. In DNA, the CDR3 is TGCGCCAGCAGCTATAGGACTAGCGGGAGGGTTGCGAACACCGGGGAGCTGTTTTTT.

J is TRBJ2-5 and V is TRBV7-9, with a tentative D call TRBD1 (6 bases). V was pared by 4 bases and J by 1 base, with 16 bases between. The CDR3 is 16 amino acids. CDR1 SEHNR and CDR2 FQNEAQ come from the germline V gene (reference sequence). This CDR3 reads CASSSPPGTSQETQYF. The CDR3 region has the DNA TGTGCCAGCAGCTCCCCCCCCGGGACAAGCCAAGAGACCCAGTACTTC.

The J gene is TRBJ2-1, the V gene TRBV6-5; the match to TRBD1 covers 8 bases. This CDR3 spans 15 amino acids. Germline CDR1 is MNHEY and CDR2 is SVGAGI. Trimming removed 6 bases from V and 4 bases from J; junction bases left unmatched: 8. CDR3 in amino acids: CASRLDRGQYNEQFF. DNA for the CDR3: TGTGCCAGCAGGCTAGACAGGGGTCAATACAATGAGCAGTTCTTC.